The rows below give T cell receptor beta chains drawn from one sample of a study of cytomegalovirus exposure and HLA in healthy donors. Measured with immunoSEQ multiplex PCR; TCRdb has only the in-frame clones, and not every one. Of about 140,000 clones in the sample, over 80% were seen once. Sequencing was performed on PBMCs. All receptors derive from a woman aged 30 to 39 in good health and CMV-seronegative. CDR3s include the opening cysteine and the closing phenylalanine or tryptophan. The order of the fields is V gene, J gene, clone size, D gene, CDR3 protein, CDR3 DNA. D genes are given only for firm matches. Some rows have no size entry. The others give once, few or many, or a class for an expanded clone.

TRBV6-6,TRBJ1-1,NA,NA,CASSSGGGVTEAFF,TGTGCCAGCAGTTCGGGAGGAGGGGTAACTGAAGCTTTCTTT
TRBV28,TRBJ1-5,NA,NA,CASRHPGRGYSQPQHF,TGTGCCAGCAGGCACCCGGGCAGGGGATACTCTCAGCCCCAGCATTTT
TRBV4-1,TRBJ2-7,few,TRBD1,CASSQEDRSSYEQYF,TGCGCCAGCAGCCAAGAGGACAGGAGCTCCTACGAGCAGTACTTC
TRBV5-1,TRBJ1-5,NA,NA,CASSFFSGAEPQHF,TGCGCCAGCAGCTTTTTTTCAGGGGCTGAGCCCCAGCATTTT
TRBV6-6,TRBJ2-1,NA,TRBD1,CASSPGQGTQFF,TGTGCCAGCAGTCCCGGACAGGGTACGCAGTTCTTC
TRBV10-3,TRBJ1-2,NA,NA,CAISESRSGYTF,TGTGCCATCAGTGAGTCCAGAAGTGGCTACACCTTC
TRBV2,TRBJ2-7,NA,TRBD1,CASSDRGLSSYEQYF,TGTGCCAGCAGTGACAGGGGGCTTAGCTCCTACGAGCAGTACTTC
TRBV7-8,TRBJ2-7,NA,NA,CASSLEPDTAYEQYF,TGTGCCAGCAGCTTAGAGCCAGACACGGCCTACGAGCAGTACTTC
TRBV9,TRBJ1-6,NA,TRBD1,CASSVNPRGSSYSPLHF,TGTGCCAGCAGCGTCAATCCCAGGGGGTCCTCCTATTCACCCCTCCACTTT
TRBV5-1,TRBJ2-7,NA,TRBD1,CASSFAPGQGSYEQYF,TGCGCCAGCAGCTTCGCTCCGGGACAGGGATCCTACGAGCAGTACTTC
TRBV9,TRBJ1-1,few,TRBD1,CASSPEGTGNTEAFF,TGTGCCAGCAGCCCAGAGGGGACAGGCAACACTGAAGCTTTCTTT
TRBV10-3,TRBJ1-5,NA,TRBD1,CAISDPLGQGGGQPQHF,TGTGCCATCAGTGATCCGCTCGGACAGGGCGGTGGGCAGCCCCAGCATTTT
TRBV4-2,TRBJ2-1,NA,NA,CASSGSEVYNEQFF,TGTGCCAGCAGCGGTAGCGAGGTTTACAATGAGCAGTTCTTC
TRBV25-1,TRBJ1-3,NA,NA,CASGGGNTIYF,TGTGCCAGCGGGGGGGGAAACACCATATATTTT
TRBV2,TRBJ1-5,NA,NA,CASSYRILNQPQHF,TGTGCCAGCAGTTACAGGATTCTTAATCAGCCCCAGCATTTT
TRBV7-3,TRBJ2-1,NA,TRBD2,CASRGGSSYNEQFF,TGTGCCAGCAGAGGCGGGAGCTCCTACAATGAGCAGTTCTTC
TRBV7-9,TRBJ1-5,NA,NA,CASSLINQPQHF,TGTGCCAGCAGCTTAATAAATCAGCCCCAGCATTTT
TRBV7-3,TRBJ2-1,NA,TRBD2,CASSSGLAGAVEQFF,TGTGCCAGCAGCTCCGGACTAGCGGGAGCAGTTGAGCAGTTCTTC
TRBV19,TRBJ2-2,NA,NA,CASSSARQANTGELFF,TGTGCCAGTAGTTCCGCTCGACAGGCCAACACCGGGGAGCTGTTTTTT
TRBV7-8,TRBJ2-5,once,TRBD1,CASSLANIGQVLKETQYF,TGTGCCAGCAGCTTAGCCAACATCGGACAGGTTCTAAAGGAGACCCAGTACTTC
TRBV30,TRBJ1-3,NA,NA,CAWSPGFAGNTIYF,TGTGCCTGGAGTCCAGGGTTTGCTGGAAACACCATATATTTT
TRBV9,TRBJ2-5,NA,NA,CASSVGHRRETQYF,TGTGCCAGCAGCGTAGGACACCGTAGGGAGACCCAGTACTTC
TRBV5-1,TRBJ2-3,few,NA,CASSLEGGTDTQYF,TGCGCCAGCAGCTTGGAGGGGGGCACAGATACGCAGTATTTT
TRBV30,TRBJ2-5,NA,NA,CAWSVQRETQYF,TGTGCCTGGAGTGTACAACGAGAGACCCAGTACTTC
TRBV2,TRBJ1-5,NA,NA,CASSEATDNQPQHF,TGTGCCAGCAGTGAAGCCACAGACAATCAGCCCCAGCATTTT
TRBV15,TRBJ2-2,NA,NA,CATSRDLGRAYTGELFF,TGTGCCACCAGCAGAGATCTTGGCAGGGCATACACCGGGGAGCTGTTTTTT
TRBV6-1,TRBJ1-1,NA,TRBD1,CASSEFSQGAWVKAFF,TGTGCCAGCAGTGAATTTAGCCAGGGGGCTTGGGTAAAAGCTTTCTTT
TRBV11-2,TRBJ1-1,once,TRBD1,CASSPGATGGDGTEAFF,TGTGCCAGCAGCCCCGGAGCGACAGGGGGGGATGGCACTGAAGCTTTCTTT
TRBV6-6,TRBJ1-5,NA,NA,CASSPDGNSNQPQHF,TGTGCCAGCAGCCCGGACGGGAATAGCAATCAGCCCCAGCATTTT
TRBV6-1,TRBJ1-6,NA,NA,CASQGNSPLHF,TGTGCCAGTCAGGGGAATTCACCCCTCCACTTT
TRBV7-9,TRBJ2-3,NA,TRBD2,CASSLSGSSTDTQYF,TGTGCCAGCAGCTTGAGCGGGAGCTCCACAGATACGCAGTATTTT
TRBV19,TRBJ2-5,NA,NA,CASQSGEGGRRETQYF,TGTGCCAGCCAGTCGGGAGAGGGAGGCCGTCGGGAGACCCAGTACTTC
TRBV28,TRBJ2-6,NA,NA,CASSPLYSGANVLTF,TGTGCCAGCAGTCCCTTATACTCTGGGGCCAACGTCCTGACTTTC
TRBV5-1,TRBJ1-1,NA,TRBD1,CASSLASTGGWSEAFF,TGCGCCAGCAGCTTGGCCTCGACAGGGGGCTGGAGTGAAGCTTTCTTT
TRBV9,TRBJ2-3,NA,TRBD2,CASSVVVAGVADTQYF,TGTGCCAGCAGCGTAGTGGTAGCGGGAGTGGCAGATACGCAGTATTTT
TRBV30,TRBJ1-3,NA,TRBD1,CAWRQGAGNTIYF,TGTGCCTGGAGACAGGGGGCTGGAAACACCATATATTTT
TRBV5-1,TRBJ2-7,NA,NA,CASSLARVEEQYF,TGCGCCAGCAGCTTGGCCAGGGTGGAGGAGCAGTACTTC
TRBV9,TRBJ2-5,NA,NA,CASSVGAGYQETQYF,TGTGCCAGCAGCGTAGGGGCGGGATACCAAGAGACCCAGTACTTC
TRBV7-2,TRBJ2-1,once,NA,CASRRQENEQFF,TGTGCCAGCAGGCGACAGGAGAATGAGCAGTTCTTC
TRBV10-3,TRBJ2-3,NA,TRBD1,CAISRAGTGVADTQYF,TGTGCCATCAGTAGAGCTGGGACAGGGGTTGCAGATACGCAGTATTTT
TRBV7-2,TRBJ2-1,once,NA,CASSPTAGSYNEQFF,TGTGCCAGCAGCCCCACGGCGGGGTCCTACAATGAGCAGTTCTTC